The source of this TCR beta chain is a study of CD8 T cells in ankylosing spondylitis. V gave up 6 bases and J gave up 3 bases, with 9 bases separating them. The germline CDR1 and CDR2 sequences are MNHEY and SVGEGT. The CDR3 totals 13 residues. Each CDR3 protein is one row after TCRdb ran MiXCR on the 5' RACE reads. There are some 840,000 distinct CDR3 sequences in the sample; about 12% occur only once, and just over 0.5% lies in the top ten. This clonotype showed up just once. Antigen: not known. Study-level findings and limits: Disease-linked clones proved CD8+ and comparatively uncommon in peripheral blood. Seemingly characteristic of ankylosing spondylitis blood was a TCR beta motif consisting of roughly 8 highly homologous variants.

Sample: blood, either unsorted or a sorted T cell fraction (not recorded which). The source of this sequence is a male donor with ankylosing spondylitis. V is TRBV6-2 or TRBV6-3 and J is TRBJ1-5, with D unclear. In DNA form, the CDR3 reads TGTGCCAGCAGGCAGGAGCTCAATCAGCCCCAGCATTTT. Amino acids: CASRQELNQPQHF.